Following are 14 T cell receptor beta chains from one sample sequenced in a study of PD-L1 blockade in urothelial cancer. Repertoires were generated with immunoSEQ multiplex PCR, while TCRdb's copy carries only in-frame clones and drops some. The data show 25,000 to 35,000 clones, 85% to 90% seen once. Sequencing used PBMCs, obtained around atezolizumab (anti-PD-L1) treatment. Receptors were obtained from a man aged 45-60 years with urothelial cancer.

The chain recombines TRBV11-1 with TRBJ2-4, with D unresolved. This CDR3 region has 14 residues. Trimming left V 2 bases short and J 0 bases short, with 5 bases between. CDR1 is SGHAT, CDR2 FQDESV, per germline (reference sequence). Here the CDR3 reads CASSLPGAKNIQYF. Here the CDR3 DNA reads TGTGCCAGCAGCTTACCGGGAGCCAAAAACATTCAGTACTTC.

The chain combines TRBV11-2 with TRBJ2-3; D is unclear. Germline assignment: CDR1 SGHAT and CDR2 FQNNGV. Trimming took off 3 bases at V and 6 bases at J, with 4 bases between the two ends. The CDR3 is 11 residues long. CDR3 sequence reads: CASSFLDTQYF. In DNA, the CDR3 is TGTGCCAGCAGCTTCTTGGATACGCAGTATTTT.

This chain uses TRBV19 with TRBJ2-2, with 9 bases matching TRBD1. This CDR3 spans 17 amino acids. CDR1 LNHDA and CDR2 SQIVND come from the germline V gene (reference sequence). With 1 base clipped from V and 4 bases from J, the junction kept 7 bases outside the gene matches. CDR3 sequence (DNA): TGTGCCAGTAGTATAGCCCTGAGGACAGGGGCCACCGGGGAGCTGTTTTTT. It translates to CASSIALRTGATGELFF. The variable domain in full, with the rest retrieved from reference TRBV19 and TRBJ2-2, is DGGITQSPKYLFRKEGQNVTLSCEQNLNHDAMYWYRQDPGQGLRLIYYSQIVNDFQKGDIAEGYSVSREKKESFPLTVTSAQKNPTAFYLCASSIALRTGATGELFFGEGSRLTVL.

This clone occurred a few times. CDR3 in DNA: TGCGCCAGCAGCCCGGTAGTGTGGGCGGGGGGCACAGATACGCAGTATTTT. Protein product: CASSPVVWAGGTDTQYF. J is TRBJ2-3 and V is TRBV5-1, with 7 nucleotides matching TRBD2. The V and J ends lost 4 bases and 1 base, in that order; junction bases with no gene match: 12. The CDR3 runs to 17 residues. CDR1 and CDR2 (germline): SGHRS, YFSETQ. The variable domain in full, completed from reference TRBV5-1 and TRBJ2-3, reads KAGVTQTPRYLIKTRGQQVTLSCSPISGHRSVSWYQQTPGQGLQFLFEYFSETQRNKGNFPGRFSGRQFSNSRSEMNVSTLELGDSALYLCASSPVVWAGGTDTQYFGPGTRLTVL.

The V gene is TRBV7-6, the J gene TRBJ2-2; D is uncertain. The CDR3 loop spans 15 amino acids. V gave up 2 bases and J gave up 3 bases, with 10 bases separating them. CDR1 SGHVS and CDR2 FNYEAQ come from the germline V gene. The CDR3 nucleotides are TGTGCCAGCAGCTTACTAGACCGAGACACCGGGGAGCTGTTTTTT. Its translation: CASSLLDRDTGELFF.

The genes are TRBV9 and TRBJ2-2; 9 nucleotides match TRBD1. V dropped 6 bases and J dropped 6; count of bases not matched to a gene: 9. This CDR3 contains 15 residues. Germline-derived CDR1 and CDR2 are SGDLS and YYNGEE. The CDR3 DNA reads TGTGCCAGCAACTTAGGGACAGGGCGGCCCGGGGAGCTGTTTTTT. This codes for CASNLGTGRPGELFF.

The chain has TRBV5-1 and TRBJ1-1; TRBD1 matches at 12 bases. Germline trimming cut 4 bases from V and 4 bases from J; bases unmatched to any gene: 5. The CDR3 has 15 amino acids. Germline loops: CDR1 SGHRS, CDR2 YFSETQ. For the CDR3, the DNA is TGCGCCAGCAGCCAGCCGGGACAGGGGGCCACTGAAGCTTTCTTT. Translation: CASSQPGQGATEAFF.

This chain uses TRBV5-4 with TRBJ2-5; no reliable D call. The J call may be wrong; the DNA end is better matched by TRBJ2-7. The V gene's germline CDR1 is SGHNT and CDR2 YYREEE (reference sequence). The CDR3 extends over 11 amino acids. The CDR3 sequence: CASSFDYEQYF. As DNA, the CDR3 is TGTGCCAGCAGCTTCGACTACGAGCAGTACTTC.

The chain employs TRBV4-3 and TRBJ2-7, with D possibly matching TRBD1 (6 bases). Looked up from germline, CDR1 is LGHNA and CDR2 is YSLEER. The CDR3 contains 16 residues. Trimming took 1 base from V and 0 from J, leaving 13 bases between them. Written as DNA, the CDR3 is TGCGCCAGCAGCCAAGGTCCTAGACAGGCCTCCTACGAGCAGTACTTC. Its translation: CASSQGPRQASYEQYF.

This chain joins TRBV5-1 and TRBJ2-3, with TRBD2 matching over 9 bases. V lost 1 base to trimming and J lost 2 bases; unmatched junction nucleotides: 5. The CDR3 totals 16 residues. Germline lookup yields CDR1 SGHRS and CDR2 YFSETQ. The CDR3 here is CASSLWSGGSTDTQYF. CDR3 in DNA: TGCGCCAGCAGCTTGTGGAGCGGGGGGTCCACAGATACGCAGTATTTT.

V usage is TRBV7-6 and J usage is TRBJ2-3; a possible D gene is TRBD2 (6 bases). This CDR3 contains 16 residues. Germline V gives CDR1 SGHVS, CDR2 FNYEAQ. Trimming cost V 1 base and J 2 bases, with 13 bases left between them. Written as DNA, the CDR3 is TGTGCCAGCAGCTTAGAGCCGTGGGGGGTCACAGATACGCAGTATTTT. Protein: CASSLEPWGVTDTQYF.

The J gene is TRBJ1-4, the V gene TRBV6-5, with D possibly being TRBD1 (5 bases). The CDR3 contains 15 residues. Per the germline V gene, CDR1 is MNHEY and CDR2 is SVGAGI. V lost 6 bases and J lost 0, with 11 bases in between. The CDR3 here is CASRKQGATNEKLFF. Here the CDR3 DNA reads TGTGCCAGCAGGAAGCAGGGTGCAACTAATGAAAAACTGTTTTTT.

This chain uses TRBV10-3 with TRBJ1-2, with D perhaps matching TRBD1 (6 bases). Trimming took 2 bases from V and 8 from J, leaving 12 bases between them. The CDR3 runs 13 residues. Germline values: CDR1 ENHRY, CDR2 SYGVKD. CDR3 nucleotide sequence: TGTGCCATCAGTGAGGGGGCAGGGGAAGGCTACACCTTC. This sequence encodes CAISEGAGEGYTF.

This sequence joins TRBV25-1 and TRBJ1-5, with D perhaps matching TRBD1 (5 bases). Germline CDR1 MGHDK, CDR2 SYGVNS. V lost 3 bases and J lost 12, with 15 bases in between. This CDR3 is 13 amino acids long. In DNA form, the CDR3 reads TGTGCCAGCAGTGAGTCGGGGAACGGGGGCCAGCATTTT. It yields the protein CASSESGNGGQHF.